This T cell receptor beta chain was profiled in a study of beta chain features in type 1 diabetes. About the research overall: Age, gender and cell yields were alike across patients and healthy donors. Examination of sorted cells across all samples involved more than 100,000,000 cells. Study-wide findings and caveats: TCRB rearrangement may or may not be influenced by HLA type; here this remained unresolved.

This clone was counted only a few times. Its cognate antigen is unknown. Purity above 95% was achieved in all sorted populations. Since all of the isolated RNA was reverse transcribed, expressed TCRB transcripts were what got sequenced. This table comes from immunoSEQ multiplex PCR, and its TCRdb copy is limited to in-frame clones, with some not included. The table shows 300,000 to 350,000 clones, with 8% occurring only once. The germline V gene encodes CDR1 LNHDA and CDR2 SQIVND (reference sequence). Trimming took 10 bases from V and 4 from J, leaving 16 bases between them. The CDR3 covers 14 residues.

Source material: central memory CD4+ T cells from blood. The genes are TRBV19 and TRBJ1-4, with D possibly matching TRBD1 (5 bases). This receptor was obtained from a woman between 18 and 29 years old in good health. The CDR3 nucleotides read TGTGCCACCCGCGATGGAGGGGTTAATGAAAAACTGTTTTTT. Its protein is CATRDGGVNEKLFF.